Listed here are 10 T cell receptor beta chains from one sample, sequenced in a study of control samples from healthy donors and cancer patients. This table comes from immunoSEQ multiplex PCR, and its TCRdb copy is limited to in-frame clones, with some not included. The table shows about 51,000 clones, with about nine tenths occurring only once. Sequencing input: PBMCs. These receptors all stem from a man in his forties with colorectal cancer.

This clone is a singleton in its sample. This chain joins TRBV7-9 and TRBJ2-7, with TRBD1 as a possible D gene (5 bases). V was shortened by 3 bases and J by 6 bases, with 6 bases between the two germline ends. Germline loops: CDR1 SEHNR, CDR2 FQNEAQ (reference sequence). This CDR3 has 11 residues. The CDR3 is CASSLGREQYF. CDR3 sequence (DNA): TGTGCCAGCAGCTTGGGGCGCGAGCAGTACTTC.

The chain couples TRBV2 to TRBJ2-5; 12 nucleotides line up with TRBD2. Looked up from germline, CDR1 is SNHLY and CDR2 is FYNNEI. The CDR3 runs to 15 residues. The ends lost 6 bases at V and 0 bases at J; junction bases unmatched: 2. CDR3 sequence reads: CASRGTSGYQETQYF. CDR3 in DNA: TGTGCCAGCAGAGGGACTAGCGGGTACCAAGAGACCCAGTACTTC. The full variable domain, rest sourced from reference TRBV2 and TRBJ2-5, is EPEVTQTPSHQVTQMGQEVILRCVPISNHLYFYWYRQILGQKVEFLVSFYNNEISEKSEIFDDQFSVERPDGSNFTLKIRSTKLEDSAMYFCASRGTSGYQETQYFGPGTRLLVL.

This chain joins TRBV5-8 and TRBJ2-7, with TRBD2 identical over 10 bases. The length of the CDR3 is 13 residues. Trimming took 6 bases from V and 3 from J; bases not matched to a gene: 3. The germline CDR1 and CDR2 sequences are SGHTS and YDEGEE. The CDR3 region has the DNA TGTGCCAGCAATAGCGGGAGGCTCTACGAGCAGTACTTC. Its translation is CASNSGRLYEQYF.

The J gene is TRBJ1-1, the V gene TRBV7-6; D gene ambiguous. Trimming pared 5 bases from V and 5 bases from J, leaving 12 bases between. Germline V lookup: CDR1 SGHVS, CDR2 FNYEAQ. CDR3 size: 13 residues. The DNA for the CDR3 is TGTGCCAGCAGCGCTACGAAAGGTACTGAAGCTTTCTTT. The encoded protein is CASSATKGTEAFF.

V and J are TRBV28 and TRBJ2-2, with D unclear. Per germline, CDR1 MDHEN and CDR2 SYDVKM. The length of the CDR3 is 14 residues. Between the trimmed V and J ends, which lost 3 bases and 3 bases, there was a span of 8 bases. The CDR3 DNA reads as TGTGCCAGCAGTTTCGACACCTACACCGGGGAGCTGTTTTTT. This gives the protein CASSFDTYTGELFF. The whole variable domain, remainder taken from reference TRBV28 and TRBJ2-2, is DVKVTQSSRYLVKRTGEKVFLECVQDMDHENMFWYRQDPGLGLRLIYFSYDVKMKEKGDIPEGYSVSREKKERFSLILESASTNQTSMYLCASSFDTYTGELFFGEGSRLTVL.

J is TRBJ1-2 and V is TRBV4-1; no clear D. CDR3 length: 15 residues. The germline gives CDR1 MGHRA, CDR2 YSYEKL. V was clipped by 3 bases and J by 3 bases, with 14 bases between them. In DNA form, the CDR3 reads TGCGCCAGCAGCCACCTCCGGACGGTGGACTATGGCTACACCTTC. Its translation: CASSHLRTVDYGYTF.

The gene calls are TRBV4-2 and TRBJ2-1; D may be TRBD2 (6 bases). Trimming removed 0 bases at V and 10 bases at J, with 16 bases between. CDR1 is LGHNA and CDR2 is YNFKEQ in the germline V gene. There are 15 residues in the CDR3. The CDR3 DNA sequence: TGTGCCAGCAGCCAAGATGGGGGAGCGGGCTGGGAGCAGTTCTTC. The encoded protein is CASSQDGGAGWEQFF.

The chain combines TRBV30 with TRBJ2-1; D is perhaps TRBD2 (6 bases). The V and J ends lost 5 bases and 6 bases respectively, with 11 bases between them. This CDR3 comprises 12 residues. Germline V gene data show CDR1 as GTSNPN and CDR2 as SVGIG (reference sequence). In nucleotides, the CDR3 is TGTGCCTGGGAGGTTAGCGGCAATGAGCAGTTCTTC. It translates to CAWEVSGNEQFF.

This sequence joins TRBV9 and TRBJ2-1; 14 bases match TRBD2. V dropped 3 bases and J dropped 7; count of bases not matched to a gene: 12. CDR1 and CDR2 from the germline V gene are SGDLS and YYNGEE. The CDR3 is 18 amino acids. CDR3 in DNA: TGTGCCAGCAGCGGCGGACTAGCGGGAGGACCTATACCTAATGAGCAGTTCTTC. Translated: CASSGGLAGGPIPNEQFF.

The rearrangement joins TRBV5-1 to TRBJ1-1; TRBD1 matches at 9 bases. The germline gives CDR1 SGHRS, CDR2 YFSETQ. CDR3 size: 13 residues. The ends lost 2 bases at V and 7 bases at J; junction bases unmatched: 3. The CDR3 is CASSFGTGNEAFF. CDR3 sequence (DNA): TGCGCCAGCAGCTTCGGGACAGGGAATGAAGCTTTCTTT. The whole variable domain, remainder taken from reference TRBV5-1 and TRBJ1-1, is KAGVTQTPRYLIKTRGQQVTLSCSPISGHRSVSWYQQTPGQGLQFLFEYFSETQRNKGNFPGRFSGRQFSNSRSEMNVSTLELGDSALYLCASSFGTGNEAFFGQGTRLTVV.